These T cell receptor beta chains were read from a single sample in a study of blood T cell repertoires in COVID-19. Only in-frame clones appear in the TCRdb table, and some are missing; sequencing was by immunoSEQ multiplex PCR. The table has roughly 230,000 clones, around 90% seen once. Sequencing used peripheral blood. These receptors all stem from a human donor in a cohort sampled during active COVID-19. Each CDR3 is given with its conserved first and last residue. The order of the fields is clone size, J gene, D gene, V gene, CDR3 protein, CDR3 DNA. The D gene is left open where the match is weak. Some rows have no size entry. The others give once, few or many, or a class for an expanded clone.

>NA|TRBJ1-4|NA|TRBV30
CAWAGVTHNEKLFF
TGTGCCTGGGCAGGGGTTACCCATAATGAAAAACTGTTTTTT
>NA|TRBJ1-2|TRBD1|TRBV5-4
CASSLRGGSYGYTF
TGTGCCAGCAGCTTGAGAGGGGGCAGCTATGGCTACACCTTC
>NA|TRBJ1-5|NA|TRBV12-2
CASRERDKSNQPQHF
TGTGCAAGTCGCGAACGCGACAAAAGCAATCAGCCCCAGCATTTT
>once|TRBJ2-7|TRBD1|TRBV28
CASRSQGFGEQYF
TGTGCCAGCAGATCACAGGGGTTCGGCGAGCAGTACTTC
>NA|TRBJ1-1|TRBD1|TRBV18
CASSPSGRGLLMNTEAFF
TGTGCCAGCTCACCAAGTGGCAGGGGGCTCCTTATGAACACTGAAGCTTTCTTT
>NA|TRBJ2-3|TRBD2|TRBV3-1/TRBV3-2
CASSQPGAVLAGAADTQYF
TGTGCCAGCAGCCAGCCGGGGGCAGTACTAGCGGGTGCGGCAGATACGCAGTATTTT
>NA|TRBJ2-7|NA|TRBV3-1/TRBV3-2
CASSQDFLSSYEQYF
TGTGCCAGCAGCCAAGATTTTCTGAGCTCCTACGAGCAGTACTTC
>NA|TRBJ2-7|NA|TRBV6-5
CASSPQGYSYEQYF
TGTGCCAGCAGTCCACAGGGCTATTCCTACGAGCAGTACTTC
>NA|TRBJ2-7|TRBD1|TRBV4-1
CASSHESGTGDPEQYF
TGCGCCAGCAGCCATGAATCCGGGACAGGGGATCCGGAGCAGTACTTC
>NA|TRBJ1-2|NA|TRBV9
CASSPGTSTLEGYTF
TGTGCCAGCAGCCCGGGGACATCGACCCTTGAGGGCTACACCTTC
>NA|TRBJ1-6|NA|TRBV18
CASSPGLPGDSPLHF
TGTGCCAGCTCACCGGGACTCCCCGGGGATTCACCCCTCCACTTT
>NA|TRBJ2-7|TRBD1|TRBV29-1
CSVATGGAPSYEQYF
TGCAGCGTTGCAACAGGGGGCGCCCCTTCCTACGAGCAGTACTTC
>NA|TRBJ2-1|TRBD2|TRBV7-2
CASSSSGRASSYNEQFF
TGTGCCAGCAGCTCTAGCGGGAGGGCCTCCTCCTACAATGAGCAGTTCTTC
>NA|TRBJ1-2|NA|TRBV30
CAWSPGENYGYTF
TGTGCCTGGAGTCCGGGGGAGAACTATGGCTACACCTTC
>NA|TRBJ1-6|TRBD1|TRBV5-8
CASSQEGTGVFNSPLHF
TGTGCCAGCAGCCAGGAGGGGACAGGGGTTTTCAATTCACCCCTCCACTTT
>NA|TRBJ2-7|TRBD1|TRBV4-1
CASSPTGVLSYEQYF
TGCGCCAGCAGCCCGACAGGGGTTCTCTCCTACGAGCAGTACTTC
>NA|TRBJ1-3|NA|TRBV14
CASSQDPYGGNTIYF
TGTGCCAGCAGCCAGGATCCCTACGGGGGAAACACCATATATTTT
>NA|TRBJ2-3|TRBD1|TRBV28
CASSSGGWGTDTQYF
TGTGCCAGCAGTTCAGGGGGCTGGGGCACAGATACGCAGTATTTT
>NA|TRBJ1-6|NA|TRBV7-2
CASSLETAQPLHF
TGTGCCAGCAGCCTAGAGACAGCCCAACCCCTCCACTTT
>NA|TRBJ2-7|NA|TRBV5-4
CASSLNGPYEQYF
TGTGCCAGCAGCTTAAACGGTCCCTACGAGCAGTACTTC
>once|TRBJ2-1|TRBD2|TRBV4-1
CASSLTQREGDEQFF
TGCGCCAGCAGCCTGACCCAGCGGGAGGGCGATGAGCAGTTCTTC
>NA|TRBJ2-7|NA|TRBV19
CASSMGPEQYF
TGTGCCAGTAGTATGGGCCCCGAGCAGTACTTC
>few|TRBJ1-6|NA|TRBV30
CAWSMNSNSPLHF
TGTGCCTGGAGTATGAACAGCAATTCACCCCTCCACTTT
>NA|TRBJ1-6|NA|TRBV5-1
CASSLDRGGGSPLHF
TGCGCCAGCAGCTTGGATCGGGGGGGCGGCTCACCCCTCCACTTT
>NA|TRBJ2-7|TRBD1|TRBV6-1
CASSDRDRAYEQYF
TGTGCCAGCAGTGACCGCGACAGGGCCTACGAGCAGTACTTC
>NA|TRBJ2-5|NA|TRBV24-1
CATSETGVQETQYF
TGTGCCACCAGTGAAACAGGAGTTCAAGAGACCCAGTACTTC
>NA|TRBJ2-7|NA|TRBV20-1
CSGDVRDEQYF
TGCAGTGGAGACGTTCGGGACGAGCAGTACTTC
>NA|TRBJ1-6|NA|TRBV18
CASSPPGSSYNSPLHF
TGTGCCAGCTCACCACCAGGGAGCTCCTATAATTCACCCCTCCACTTT